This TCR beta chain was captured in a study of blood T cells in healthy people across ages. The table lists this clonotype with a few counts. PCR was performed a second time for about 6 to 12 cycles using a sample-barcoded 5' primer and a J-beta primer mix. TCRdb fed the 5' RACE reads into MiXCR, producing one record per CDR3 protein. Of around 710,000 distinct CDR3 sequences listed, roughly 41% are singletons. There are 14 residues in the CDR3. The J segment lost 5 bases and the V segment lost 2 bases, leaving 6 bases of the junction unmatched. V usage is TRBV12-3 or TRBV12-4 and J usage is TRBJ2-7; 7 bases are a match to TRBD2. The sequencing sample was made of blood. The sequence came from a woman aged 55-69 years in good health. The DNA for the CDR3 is TGTGCCAGCAGTTTAATGGGAGGGCTGGACGAGCAGTACTTC. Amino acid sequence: CASSLMGGLDEQYF.